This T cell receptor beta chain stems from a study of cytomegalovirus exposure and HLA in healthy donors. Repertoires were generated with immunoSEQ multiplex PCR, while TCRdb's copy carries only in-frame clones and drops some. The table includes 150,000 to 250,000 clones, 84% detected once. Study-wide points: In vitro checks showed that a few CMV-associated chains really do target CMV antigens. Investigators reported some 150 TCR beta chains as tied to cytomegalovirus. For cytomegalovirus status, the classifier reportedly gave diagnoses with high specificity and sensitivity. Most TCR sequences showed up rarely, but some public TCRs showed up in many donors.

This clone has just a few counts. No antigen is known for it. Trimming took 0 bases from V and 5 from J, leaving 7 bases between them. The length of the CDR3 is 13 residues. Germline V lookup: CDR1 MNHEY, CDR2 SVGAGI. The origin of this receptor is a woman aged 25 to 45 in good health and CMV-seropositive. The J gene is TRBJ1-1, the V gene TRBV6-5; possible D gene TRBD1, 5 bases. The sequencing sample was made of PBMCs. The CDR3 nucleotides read TGTGCCAGCAGTTACTCGCAGGGAACTGAAGCTTTCTTT. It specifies CASSYSQGTEAFF.